One sample yielded the 13 T cell receptor beta chains listed below, sequenced in a study of T-cell memory formation after mild COVID-19. TCRdb redid the calling of the 5' RACE reads with MiXCR, one entry per CDR3 protein. The sample contains approximately 500,000 distinct CDR3 sequences, roughly 25% of which appear only once. The sequenced sample was PBMCs or a T cell subset sorted from them (not recorded which). The receptors stem from an adult woman who had mild COVID-19 (a few samples of this study predate the infection). Cell type and time point are not known.

In this sample, this clonotype turned up once. J is TRBJ2-7 and V is TRBV6-2 or TRBV6-3; a possible D gene is TRBD1 (5 bases). The CDR3 extends over 16 amino acids. V lost 0 bases to trimming and J lost 3 bases, with 15 bases between them. CDR1 and CDR2 (germline): MNHEY, SVGEGT. This CDR3 is CASSYSIRESRYEQYF. The CDR3 DNA sequence: TGTGCCAGCAGTTACTCGATCAGGGAATCGCGCTACGAGCAGTACTTC.

The V and J genes are TRBV7-3 and TRBJ1-2, with D maybe TRBD1 (5 bases). Germline V gene sequence: CDR1 SGHTA, CDR2 FQGTGA. CDR3 size: 16 residues. Trimming pared 5 bases from V and 7 bases from J, leaving 23 bases between. The CDR3, as DNA: TGTGCCAGCAGCGCCCTTCCCGGGACCGCCTTAAGTGGCTACACCTTC. Residues: CASSALPGTALSGYTF.

This clonotype was detected only a few times. V usage is TRBV20-1 and J usage is TRBJ2-7, with a possible D match to TRBD1 (6 bases). Germline V CDR1 and CDR2: DFQATT, SNEGSKA (reference sequence). The CDR3 totals 14 residues. CDR3 nucleotides: TGCAGCGCTCAGTCCTGGACAGCAGAGGTCGAGCAGTACTTC. It yields the protein CSAQSWTAEVEQYF.

This clonotype turned up a few times. The rearrangement uses TRBV5-1 and TRBJ2-4; possible D gene TRBD1, 5 bases. V was pared by 2 bases and J by 1 base, with 28 bases between. The CDR3 contains 21 residues. From germline, CDR1 is SGHRS and CDR2 YFSETQ. The CDR3 sequence: CASSFSVRQGGRLIAKNIQYF. CDR3 bases: TGCGCCAGCAGCTTTTCGGTCAGGCAGGGTGGTCGCTTAATCGCCAAAAACATTCAGTACTTC.

V is TRBV20-1 and J is TRBJ1-1; possible D gene TRBD1, 6 bases. The CDR3 extends over 15 amino acids. The germline V and J ends were trimmed by 0 bases and 0 bases, with 11 bases remaining between them. Germline CDR1 is DFQATT and CDR2 is SNEGSKA (reference sequence). The CDR3 region is CSARDSGGMNTEAFF. The CDR3 nucleotides are TGCAGTGCTAGAGATTCGGGGGGCATGAACACTGAAGCTTTCTTT.

This clonotype was counted a few times. This chain uses TRBV24-1 with TRBJ2-1; D remains unclear. The V end was cut by 3 bases, the J end by 10 bases, with 9 bases between. The germline V gene encodes CDR1 KGHDR and CDR2 SFDVKD. CDR3 length: 12 amino acids. The CDR3 loop reads CATSDARSEQFF. The CDR3 DNA follows: TGTGCCACCAGTGATGCGCGGAGCGAGCAGTTCTTC.

In its sample, this clonotype was seen a few times. The genes are TRBV5-1 and TRBJ2-7; the D gene could be TRBD1 or TRBD2 (5 bases each). CDR3 length equals 15 residues. The germline V gene encodes CDR1 SGHRS and CDR2 YFSETQ. Deletions cut 2 bases from V and 3 bases from J, with 15 bases between. Here the CDR3 reads CASSLQAGGNYEQYF. The CDR3 DNA is TGCGCCAGCAGCTTACAGGCAGGAGGAAACTACGAGCAGTACTTC.

This clonotype has ten or more counts. This sequence joins TRBV6-2 or TRBV6-3 and TRBJ2-7; tentatively, D is TRBD1 or TRBD2 (5 bases each). Trimming removed 4 bases at V and 0 bases at J, with 13 bases between. Looked up from germline, CDR1 is MNHEY and CDR2 is SVGEGT. The CDR3 is made up of 15 amino acids. Here the CDR3 DNA reads TGTGCCAGCAGTTGGGACGAAAGGAGCTCCTACGAGCAGTACTTC. This codes for CASSWDERSSYEQYF.

The chain employs TRBV4-2 and TRBJ1-4, with 8 positions matching TRBD1. J lost 2 bases, V lost 5 bases, and 13 bases had no gene match. The germline V gene has CDR1 LGHNA and CDR2 YNFKEQ. There are 18 residues in the CDR3. The CDR3 loop reads CASSLHPSRQGTNEKLFF. Written as DNA, the CDR3 is TGTGCCAGCAGCTTGCACCCCTCTCGACAGGGGACTAATGAAAAACTGTTTTTT.

Only a few counts were recorded for this clonotype. The genes are TRBV12-3 or TRBV12-4 and TRBJ1-4; D might be TRBD1 (5 bases). V was trimmed by 2 bases and J by 8 bases, leaving 12 bases between them. The CDR3 is made up of 14 amino acids. This CDR3 is CASSLQGFREKLFF. In nucleotides, the CDR3 is TGTGCCAGCAGTTTACAGGGCTTCCGGGAAAAACTGTTTTTT.

This sequence joins TRBV18 and TRBJ2-3; D is possibly TRBD2 (6 bases). V shed 3 bases and J shed 0 bases, with 13 bases lying between them. This CDR3 is 16 amino acids long. In germline, CDR1 is KGHSH, CDR2 LQKENI. CDR3 sequence (DNA): TGTGCCAGCTCACCCTTCGGAGGGCCTAGCACAGATACGCAGTATTTT. It translates to CASSPFGGPSTDTQYF.

The chain combines TRBV4-1 with TRBJ2-1, with 9 positions matching TRBD2. Germline CDR1 reads MGHRA; CDR2 reads YSYEKL. Trimming removed 4 bases from V and 10 bases from J; junction bases left unmatched: 14. CDR3 size: 16 residues. Here the CDR3 DNA reads TGCGCCAGCAGCCTTACCCTAGCGGGGCCCGGTGGGGAGCAGTTCTTC. This gives the protein CASSLTLAGPGGEQFF.

The chain is built from TRBV11-3 and TRBJ2-2, with 12 bases matching TRBD1. Germline V gives CDR1 SGHNT, CDR2 YENEEA. Trimming cost V 5 bases and J 7 bases; bases outside gene matches: 8. The CDR3 has 16 residues. The chain's CDR3 is CASSPRGQGAVGELFF. In nucleotides, the CDR3 is TGTGCCAGCAGCCCAAGGGGACAGGGGGCAGTCGGGGAGCTGTTTTTT.